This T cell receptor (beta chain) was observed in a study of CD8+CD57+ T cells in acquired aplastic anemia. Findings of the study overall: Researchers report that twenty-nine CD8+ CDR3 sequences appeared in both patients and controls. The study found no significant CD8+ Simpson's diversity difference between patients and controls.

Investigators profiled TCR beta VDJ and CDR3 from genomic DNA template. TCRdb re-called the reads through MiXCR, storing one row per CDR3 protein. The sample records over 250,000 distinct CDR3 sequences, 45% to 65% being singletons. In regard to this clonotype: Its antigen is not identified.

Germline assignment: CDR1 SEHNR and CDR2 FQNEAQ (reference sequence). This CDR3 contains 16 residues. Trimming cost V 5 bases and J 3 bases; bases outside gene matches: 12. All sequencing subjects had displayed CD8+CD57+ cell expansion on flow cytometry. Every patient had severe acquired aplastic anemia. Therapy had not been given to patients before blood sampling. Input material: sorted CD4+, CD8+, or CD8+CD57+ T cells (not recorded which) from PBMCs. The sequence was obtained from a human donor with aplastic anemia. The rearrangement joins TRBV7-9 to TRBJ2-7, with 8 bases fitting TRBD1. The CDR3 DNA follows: TGTGCCAGCAGCCGCGGACAGGGCTTGGTCGGCTACGAGCAGTACTTC. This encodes CASSRGQGLVGYEQYF.